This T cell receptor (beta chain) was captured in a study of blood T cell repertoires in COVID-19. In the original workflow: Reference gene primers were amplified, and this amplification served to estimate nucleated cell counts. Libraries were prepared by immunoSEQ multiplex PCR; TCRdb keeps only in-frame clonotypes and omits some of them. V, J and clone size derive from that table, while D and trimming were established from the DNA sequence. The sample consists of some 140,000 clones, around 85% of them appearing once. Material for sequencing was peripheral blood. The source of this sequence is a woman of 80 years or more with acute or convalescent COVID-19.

CDR3 nucleotide sequence: TGTGCCAGCAGCTTACAGGGACTAGCGGGGTACAATGAGCAGTTCTTC. It is translated as CASSLQGLAGYNEQFF. The V and J genes are TRBV11-3 and TRBJ2-1, with 13 bases that match TRBD2. The CDR3 is 16 amino acids. CDR1 SGHNT and CDR2 YENEEA come from the germline V gene. With V trimmed by 2 bases and J by 4 bases, 2 bases remained unmatched.